This T cell receptor beta chain stems from a study of blood T cells in healthy people across ages (dated by TCRdb to about 2015). Regarding the study in general: In model experiments, template switching captured about one uniquely barcoded TCR beta cDNA molecule for every two T cells. To track age-related changes in TCR beta repertoire diversity, the study relied on deep sequencing normalized with unique cDNA molecular identifiers. The donors were divided into four age groups: young (average 16 years), middle-aged (approximately 39), aged (about 61) and long-lived (roughly 82). To avoid experimental bias, donors of different ages were distributed randomly across sequencing lanes. For two donors (one aged 18 to 29 and one aged 80 or older), the study analyzed two additional independent replicas of 1 million unique cDNA reads from the same blood draw. What the work shows at the level of the full study, not this receptor alone: Compared with the aged group, the long-lived group had more naive CD4+ T cells, fewer expanded clones and increased TCR diversity, a pattern suggesting age selection. Because donor CMV infection status was unknown, age-related changes in expanded clonotypes were potentially confounded. Bulk unsorted PBMC profiling prevented conclusive comparison of naive and antigen-experienced compartments. Estimates of total diversity from one million sequenced T cells were regarded as lower bounds and underestimates. There was a strong correlation between observed TCR beta diversity and the percentage of naive T cells measured by flow cytometry. As age increased, observed TCR beta diversity per million T cells dropped in a roughly linear way, and a significant reduction was already evident by age 40.

Receptors were amplified or captured by 5' RACE. The run used an Illumina HiSeq 2500. A second PCR of 7 to 11 cycles was run with a J-beta primer mix and a sample-barcoded 5' primer. A unique molecular identifier was introduced onto each TCR beta cDNA molecule by a template-switch 5' adaptor carrying 12 random nucleotides. At least 3 million CDR3-containing paired-end reads were obtained from each sample. All of the RNA was converted into first-strand cDNA using the Mint cDNA synthesis kit, with a TRBC-specific oligonucleotide serving as the primer. After uracil-DNA glycosylase treatment, a first 18-cycle PCR used universal primers M1SS and BC2_uni_R on all cDNA. The study's own analysis went as follows. Each sample was normalized by randomly selecting 1 million high-quality reads, each carrying a distinct molecular identifier. Instead of being binned into consensus sequences, reads that shared molecular identifiers were thrown out. MiTCR, set to a Q25 quality threshold and the strictest error-elimination algorithm, was used for CDR3 identification, clonotype clustering and error correction. A nonparametric unseen species model with Euler transformation was used to estimate a lower bound on total TCR beta diversity. The raw public reads went through TCRdb reprocessing: fastp at Q25, MiXCR clone calling, in-frame beta chains kept. Rows merge per CDR3 protein into single entries with the most common DNA and genes. The V and J calls were not made by the authors but by TCRdb's processing. The sample includes roughly 410,000 distinct CDR3 sequences, with about 49% observed a single time. The ten largest clonotypes hold 45% to 55% of the sample.

The donors were roughly 40 Caucasian individuals from Russia, aged roughly 6 to 100 years, who were systemically healthy. Approximately 11 milliliters of peripheral blood were drawn from each donor into EDTA-treated Vacutainer tubes. Ficoll-Paque density-gradient centrifugation was used to isolate PBMCs, with at least 7 million per sample. Total RNA was extracted from PBMCs with Trizol reagent, with at least 5 micrograms obtained per sample. For every donor, flow cytometry on a PBMC aliquot measured the percentage of naive CD45RAhigh/CD27high T cells. This clonotype has a single count. Its antigen target is currently unknown. No base-level quality is on record; no much larger clone is a single base apart. One read alone provides weak support. Sequencing was performed on blood. This clonotype was obtained from a man aged 60 to 69 in good health.

The bases are TGCGCCAGCAGCCAAAGGGTGGGGGTCGATGAGCAGTACTTC. The translation is CASSQRVGVDEQYF. The sequence joins TRBV4-3 to TRBJ2-5; the D segment might be TRBD1 or TRBD2, since each matches 5 bases. The CDR3 sequence holds 14 residues, the cysteine and phenylalanine included. Kept here is only the CDR3 DNA, which spans 42 bases and is read in frame from base 1. Based on the germline V gene, the CDR1 and CDR2 sequences are LGHNA and YSLEER. V and J lose 2 bases and 11 bases, and a span of 18 bases separates them.